One and the same sample provided the 3 T cell receptor beta chains below, sequenced in a study of T cells in Graves' hyperthyroidism and ophthalmopathy. Amplified regions were TCR beta CDR3 sequences from RNA transcripts. The TCR CDR3 was amplified in a first-round RT-PCR using the HTBI primer set. TCRdb itself ran the multiplex PCR reads through MiXCR, one entry per CDR3 protein. The profile shows tens of thousands of distinct CDR3 sequences, around 56% of them singletons. Sequenced input: blood. The receptors shown here come from a man between 40 and 49 years old with Graves' ophthalmopathy.

The chain links TRBV27 to TRBJ2-2, with TRBD2 matching 11 bases. V gave up 2 bases and J gave up 5 bases; unmatched junction bases: 10. Germline-derived CDR1 and CDR2 are MNHEY and SMNVEV (reference sequence). CDR3 length: 18 residues. CDR3 bases: TGTGCCAGCAGTTTAGGTAGCGGGGGGGCCCGGCGGACCGGGGAGCTGTTTTTT. It yields the protein CASSLGSGGARRTGELFF.

The V call is TRBV29-1, the J call TRBJ2-5; 8 bases line up with TRBD1. The CDR3 has 14 residues. J lost 4 bases, V lost 5 bases, and 9 bases had no gene match. CDR1 and CDR2 from the germline V gene are SQVTM and ANQGSEA. The CDR3 is CSVWQGAMGETQYF. In DNA, the CDR3 is TGCAGCGTTTGGCAGGGGGCGATGGGAGAGACCCAGTACTTC.

This clonotype was recorded many times. The genes are TRBV4-2 and TRBJ1-6, with no clear D. The CDR3 consists of 15 residues. V shed 4 bases and J shed 7 bases, with 14 bases lying between them. CDR1 is LGHNA and CDR2 is YNFKEQ in the germline V gene. CDR3 in DNA: TGTGCCAGCAGCCCGACGTCCGGTGAGAATTCACCCCTCCACTTT. Its protein is CASSPTSGENSPLHF.